Listed here is a single T cell receptor (beta chain). The target antigen is unknown. Trimming at V came to 4 bases and at J to 0 bases, leaving 3 bases not matched to a gene. The CDR3 runs to 15 residues. Germline V lookup: CDR1 PRHDT, CDR2 FYEKMQ (reference sequence). This table comes from immunoSEQ multiplex PCR, and its TCRdb copy is limited to in-frame clones, with some not included. The profile shows 7,200 or so clones, 60% to 75% of them singletons. Buffy coats from blood donors, median age 56 years (range about 21-70), 55% to 70% female, served as healthy controls. This sample stems from a study of somatic mutations in cytotoxic T cells in rheumatoid arthritis. Study-wide results and limits: For about an eighth of the 65 patients, a single CD8+ clone accounted for more than 20% of CD8+ cells.

The sequenced sample consisted of CD8+ T cells sorted from blood. This chain uses TRBV13 with TRBJ2-1, with 7 bases that match TRBD1. The receptor was derived from a man aged 40-49 years in good health. The CDR3 spells CASSSDRASYNEQFF. CDR3 nucleotide sequence: TGTGCCAGCAGCTCCGACAGGGCCTCCTACAATGAGCAGTTCTTC.